This T cell receptor beta chain was captured by sequencing in a study of T cell responses to AZD1222 COVID-19 vaccine. General study points: Just 6 or 7 people given AZD1222 tested seropositive at baseline.

The CDR3 length is 15 residues. V trimming: 4 bases; J trimming: 4 bases; junction bases outside the gene matches: 9. Germline V gene data show CDR1 as LNHDA and CDR2 as SQIVND (reference sequence). To note about this clone: Its antigen is still unknown.

Profiling relied on immunoSEQ multiplex PCR, and the TCRdb table lists in-frame clones only, not all of them. The sample includes approximately 200,000 clones, around 88% of them seen just once. The sequence was obtained from an adult in good health. The sequencing used peripheral blood, collected on day 0 of AZD1222 vaccination. The V call is TRBV19, the J call TRBJ2-7; 8 bases line up with TRBD1. DNA for the CDR3: TGTGCCAGTAGTACCGGACAGGGTTTTTATTACGAGCAGTACTTC. Translated: CASSTGQGFYYEQYF.